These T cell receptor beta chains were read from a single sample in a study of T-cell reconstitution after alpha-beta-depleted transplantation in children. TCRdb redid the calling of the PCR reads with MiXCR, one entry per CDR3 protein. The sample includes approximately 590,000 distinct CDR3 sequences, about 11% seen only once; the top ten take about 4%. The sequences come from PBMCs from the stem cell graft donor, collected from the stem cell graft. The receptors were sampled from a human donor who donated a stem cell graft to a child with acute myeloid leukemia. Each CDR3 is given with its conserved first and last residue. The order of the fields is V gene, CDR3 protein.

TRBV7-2	CASSPDRLFTGELFF
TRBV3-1	CASSQAGSYNEQFF
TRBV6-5	CASSYSAGLPPYEQYF
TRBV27	CASSFRGHEQFF
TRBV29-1	CSVEGVFHLPDTQYF
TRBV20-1	CSARDGLRTYNEQFF
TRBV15	CATSRDGLVKDTQYF
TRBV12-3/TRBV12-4	CASSLRPQSYNEQFF
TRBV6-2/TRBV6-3	CASSYSGQMNTEAFF
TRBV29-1	CSVDIVGQDF
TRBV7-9	CASSLEANTEAFF
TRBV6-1	CASRDGINQPQHF
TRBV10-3	CAISDSSGANVLTF
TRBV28	CASSVGTLALKNIQYF
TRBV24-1	CATSTPDSFQETQYF
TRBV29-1	CSVVWAPDANEKLFF
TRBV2	CASRAPTVGGQPQHF
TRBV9	CASSPRSAGGFGELFF
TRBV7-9	CASRDDRSFLGNTIYF
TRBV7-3	CASSLLSGPYEQYF
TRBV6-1	CASKQGQEPYEQYF
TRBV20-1	CSARDFSGRGSYNEQFF
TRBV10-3	CAISEGPGELFF
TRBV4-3	CASSPSEYGTDNEQFF
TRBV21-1	CAQLAGHTDTQYF
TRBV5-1	CASSLGILQPTGELFF
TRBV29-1	CSVVQRNTEAFF
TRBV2	CASSLGLALVGGADTQYF
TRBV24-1	CATSDPRRTKETQYF
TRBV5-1	CASSHGLAGHNEQFF
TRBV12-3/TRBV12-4	CASSFLSEGKNIQYF
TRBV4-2	CASSPGVAQPYYEQYF
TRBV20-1	CSAPGPFLNTEAFF
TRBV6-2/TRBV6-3	CASSPGGPIAGQTGELFF
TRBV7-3	CASSLKAGTGDEQYF
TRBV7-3	CASSLIGLAGHNEQFF
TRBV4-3	CASSQTTGDSYEQYF
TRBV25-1	CASSAWSSPHNEQFF
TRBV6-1	CASSQLAVPQETQYF
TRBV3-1	CASSQAAGVGTDTQYF
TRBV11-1	CASSLLAGRTGGELFF
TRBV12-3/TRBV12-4	CASSLAYGGGYNEQFF
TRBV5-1	CASSLARDTQYF
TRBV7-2	CASSLTYSQGTQYF
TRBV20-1	CSARSSGTGSNQPQHF
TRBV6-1	CASSLWSGGRGTEAFF
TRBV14	CASSQDRIGGRETQYF
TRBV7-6	CASSLRGTGSTDTQYF
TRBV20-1	CSAPSSRDRATDTQYF